This TCR beta chain was captured by sequencing in a study of identical twins. The V and J ends lost 3 bases and 0 bases respectively, with 10 bases between them. The germline CDR1 and CDR2 sequences are KGHSH and LQKENI. CDR3 size: 15 residues. A universal primer site was created by template switching, with the cDNA bearing unique molecular identifiers. One entry per CDR3 protein results from TCRdb running MiXCR on the 5' RACE reads. The table shows about 550,000 distinct CDR3 sequences, with 20% to 25% occurring only once. The donors were all healthy and Caucasian. These same records also appear under a second study, on yellow fever vaccine responses in identical twins.

This chain connects TRBV18 to TRBJ2-3; D is unclear. The sequence was obtained from a woman aged 18-29 years in good health. Sequenced sample: CD4+ T cells sorted from blood. DNA of the CDR3: TGTGCCAGCTCACCGACAACAACTAGCACAGATACGCAGTATTTT. Protein product: CASSPTTTSTDTQYF.